The 6 T cell receptor beta chains listed next were all sequenced from one sample in a study of control samples from healthy donors and cancer patients. TCRdb keeps only in-frame clones here, not all; method: immunoSEQ multiplex PCR. The sample comprises around 190,000 clones, around 90% of which are singletons, and more than 1.3% rests with the top ten. The sequenced material came from blood. These receptors originate from a woman aged 50 to 60 in good health.

This chain connects TRBV2 to TRBJ1-2, with 9 bases fitting TRBD1. Looked up from germline, CDR1 is SNHLY and CDR2 is FYNNEI. The CDR3 loop spans 16 amino acids. Trimming at V came to 6 bases and at J to 6 bases, leaving 14 bases not matched to a gene. CDR3 sequence reads: CASSEGLGGQGNGYTF. CDR3 in DNA: TGTGCCAGCAGCGAGGGGCTTGGGGGACAGGGTAATGGCTACACCTTC. Supplemented by reference TRBV2 and TRBJ1-2, the full variable domain reads EPEVTQTPSHQVTQMGQEVILRCVPISNHLYFYWYRQILGQKVEFLVSFYNNEISEKSEIFDDQFSVERPDGSNFTLKIRSTKLEDSAMYFCASSEGLGGQGNGYTFGSGTRLTVV.

The rearrangement uses TRBV9 and TRBJ1-6; tentatively, D is TRBD1 (6 bases). With 3 bases removed from V and 7 bases from J, the gap between germline ends came to 11 bases. The CDR3 loop spans 14 amino acids. Germline loops: CDR1 SGDLS, CDR2 YYNGEE. For the CDR3, the DNA is TGTGCCAGCAGCGCATGGACAGCCAATTCACCCCTCCACTTT. Translated, it gives CASSAWTANSPLHF. Filled out from reference TRBV9 and TRBJ1-6, the complete variable domain reads DSGVTQTPKHLITATGQRVTLRCSPRSGDLSVYWYQQSLDQGLQFLIQYYNGEERAKGNILERFSAQQFPDLHSELNLSSLELGDSALYFCASSAWTANSPLHFGNGTRLTVT.

This rearrangement joins TRBV29-1 to TRBJ1-4; D might be TRBD1 (5 bases). The CDR3 consists of 11 residues. CDR1 is SQVTM, CDR2 ANQGSEA, per germline. V lost 7 bases and J 7 bases, leaving 10 bases between the germline ends. CDR3 nucleotides: TGCAGCGCGGGACGATCTGAAAAACTGTTTTTT. It specifies CSAGRSEKLFF.

The gene calls are TRBV11-2 and TRBJ1-4; 8 nucleotides match TRBD1. This CDR3 is built from 15 residues. V dropped 0 bases and J dropped 6; count of bases not matched to a gene: 3. CDR1 is SGHAT and CDR2 is FQNNGV in the germline V gene. The CDR3 is CASSLEGTGYEKLFF. CDR3 sequence (DNA): TGTGCCAGCAGCTTAGAAGGGACAGGCTATGAAAAACTGTTTTTT.

The chain employs TRBV19 and TRBJ1-3; D is undetermined. Germline CDR1 reads LNHDA; CDR2 reads SQIVND (reference sequence). Trimming took 7 bases from V and 0 from J, leaving 7 bases between them. The CDR3 contains 13 residues. DNA for the CDR3: TGTGCCAGTAATTCAGCCTCTGGAAACACCATATATTTT. This gives the protein CASNSASGNTIYF.

The genes are TRBV7-9 and TRBJ1-2; D call uncertain. V lost 5 bases to trimming and J lost 4 bases, with 14 bases between them. Germline-derived CDR1 and CDR2 are SEHNR and FQNEAQ (reference sequence). The CDR3 has 14 residues. The chain's CDR3 is CASSPEGGVYGYTF. The CDR3 DNA follows: TGTGCCAGCAGCCCAGAAGGTGGAGTCTATGGCTACACCTTC.